What follows is one T cell receptor beta chain and its context. This specimen comes from a study of shared clonotypes between healthy human individuals. At the level of the study: Participating donors consisted of two women and a few men aged 18 to 49.

Germline V lookup: CDR1 SGHTA, CDR2 FQGTGA. V lost 3 bases and J lost 2; bases outside the gene matches: 3. The CDR3 extends over 15 amino acids. The repertoire was sequenced with immunoSEQ multiplex PCR; TCRdb's copy has only in-frame clones and lacks some. The repertoire holds approximately 1.9 million clones, with around 93% as singletons. Naive CD8 cells comprised CD45RO-negative, CCR7-positively selected cells, excluding terminally differentiated effector memory CD45RA+ cells. The sample comprised naive CD8+ T cells from PBMCs. The sequence derives from a young man in good health. Some clones in this sample may be carry-over from other donors' samples. The V gene is TRBV7-3, the J gene TRBJ2-1, with TRBD2 matching over 8 bases. The CDR3 spells CASSFRSGAYNEQFF. Written as DNA, the CDR3 is TGTGCCAGCAGCTTCCGTAGCGGGGCCTACAATGAGCAGTTCTTC.